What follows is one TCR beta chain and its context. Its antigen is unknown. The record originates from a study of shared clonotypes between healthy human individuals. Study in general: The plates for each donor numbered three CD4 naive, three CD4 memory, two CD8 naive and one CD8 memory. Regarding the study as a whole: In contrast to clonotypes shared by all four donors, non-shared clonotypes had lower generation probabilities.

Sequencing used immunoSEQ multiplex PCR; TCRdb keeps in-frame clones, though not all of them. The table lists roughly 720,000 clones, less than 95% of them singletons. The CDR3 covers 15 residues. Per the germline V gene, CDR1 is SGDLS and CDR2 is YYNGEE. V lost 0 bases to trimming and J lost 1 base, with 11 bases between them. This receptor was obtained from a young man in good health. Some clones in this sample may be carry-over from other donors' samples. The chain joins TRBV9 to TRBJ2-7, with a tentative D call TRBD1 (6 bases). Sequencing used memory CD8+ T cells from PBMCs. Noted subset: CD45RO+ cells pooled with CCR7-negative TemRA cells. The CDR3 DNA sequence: TGTGCCAGCAGCGTAGGGGGGCTAGGTTCCTACGAGCAGTACTTC. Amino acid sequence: CASSVGGLGSYEQYF.